The source of this TCR beta chain is a study of OX40 agonist ivuxolimab in advanced cancers. Study-level information: As their treatment, patients were administered ivuxolimab, an agonistic anti-OX40 (CD134) antibody. Dose-escalation cases comprised hepatocellular carcinoma, melanoma, renal cell or head and neck cancer. Mean age around 60 years, range about 20 to 90; approximately 80% male. General study points: On average, CD8+ T cells showed a greater number of expanded clones than CD4+.

V gave up 5 bases and J gave up 4 bases; unmatched junction bases: 9. Germline V CDR1 and CDR2: MNHNY, SVGAGI (reference sequence). This CDR3 contains 15 residues. Comment on this clone: The target antigen is unknown.

The data were produced by immunoSEQ multiplex PCR, yet TCRdb's version contains in-frame clones alone and is incomplete. The data contain 45,000 to 50,000 clones, roughly 93% of them singletons. The chain joins TRBV6-6 to TRBJ2-7, with 9 bases aligning to TRBD1. The sample was CD4+ or CD8+ T cells sorted from blood, taken in a trial of the OX40 agonist ivuxolimab. The receptor comes from an adult with an advanced solid tumor such as melanoma, head and neck, liver or kidney cancer. The CDR3 nucleotides are TGTGCCAGCAGTAACCAACAGGGGGCGGATTACGAGCAGTACTTC. It translates to CASSNQQGADYEQYF.